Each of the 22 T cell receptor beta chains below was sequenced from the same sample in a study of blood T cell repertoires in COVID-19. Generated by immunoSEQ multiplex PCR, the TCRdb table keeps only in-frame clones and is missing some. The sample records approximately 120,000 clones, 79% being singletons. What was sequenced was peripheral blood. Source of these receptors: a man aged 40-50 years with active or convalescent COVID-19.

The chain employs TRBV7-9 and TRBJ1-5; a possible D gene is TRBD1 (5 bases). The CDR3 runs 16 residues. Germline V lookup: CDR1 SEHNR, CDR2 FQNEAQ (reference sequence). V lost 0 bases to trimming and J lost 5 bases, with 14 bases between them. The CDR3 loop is CASSLALGQRDQPQHF. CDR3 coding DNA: TGTGCCAGCAGCTTAGCGTTGGGGCAGAGAGATCAGCCCCAGCATTTT.

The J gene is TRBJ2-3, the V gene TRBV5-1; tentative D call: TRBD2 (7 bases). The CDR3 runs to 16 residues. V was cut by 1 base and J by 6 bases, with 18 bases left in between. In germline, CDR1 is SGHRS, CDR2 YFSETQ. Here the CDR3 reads CASSLNLAGASDTQYF. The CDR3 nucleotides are TGCGCCAGCAGCTTGAATCTGGCGGGGGCCAGCGATACGCAGTATTTT.

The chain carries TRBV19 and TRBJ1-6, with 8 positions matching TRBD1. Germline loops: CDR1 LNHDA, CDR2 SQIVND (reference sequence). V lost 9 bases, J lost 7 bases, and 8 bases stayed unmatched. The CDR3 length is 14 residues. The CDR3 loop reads CASRTGSENSPLHF. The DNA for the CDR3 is TGTGCCAGCCGGACAGGGTCTGAGAATTCACCCCTCCACTTT.

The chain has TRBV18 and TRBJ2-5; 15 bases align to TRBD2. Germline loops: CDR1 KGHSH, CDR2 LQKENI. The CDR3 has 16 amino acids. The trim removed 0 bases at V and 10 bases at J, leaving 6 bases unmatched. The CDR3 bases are TGTGCCAGCTCACCACCGGGACTAGCGGGAGGCCCCAGCCAGTACTTC. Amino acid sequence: CASSPPGLAGGPSQYF. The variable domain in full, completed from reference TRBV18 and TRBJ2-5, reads NAGVMQNPRHLVRRRGQEARLRCSPMKGHSHVYWYRQLPEEGLKFMVYLQKENIIDESGMPKERFSAEFPKEGPSILRIQQVVRGDSAAYFCASSPPGLAGGPSQYFGPGTRLLVL.

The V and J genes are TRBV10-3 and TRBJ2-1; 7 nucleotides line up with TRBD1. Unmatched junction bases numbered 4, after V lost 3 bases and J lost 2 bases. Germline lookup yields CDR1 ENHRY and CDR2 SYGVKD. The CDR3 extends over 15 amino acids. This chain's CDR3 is CAISDGTDPYNEQFF. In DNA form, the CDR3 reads TGTGCCATCAGTGATGGGACAGATCCCTACAATGAGCAGTTCTTC.

CDR3 in DNA: TGTGCCAGCAGTCCCCCGCGAGGGCAAAATGAAAAACTGTTTTTT. It encodes CASSPPRGQNEKLFF. The rearrangement uses TRBV7-9 and TRBJ1-4; unclear D gene. Trimming pared 6 bases from V and 5 bases from J, leaving 16 bases between. Germline V gene data show CDR1 as SEHNR and CDR2 as FQNEAQ (reference sequence). The CDR3 sequence is 15 residues long. The full variable domain, rest sourced from reference TRBV7-9 and TRBJ1-4, is DTGVSQNPRHKITKRGQNVTFRCDPISEHNRLYWYRQTLGQGPEFLTYFQNEAQLEKSRLLSDRFSAERPKGSFSTLEIQRTEQGDSAMYLCASSPPRGQNEKLFFGSGTQLSVL.

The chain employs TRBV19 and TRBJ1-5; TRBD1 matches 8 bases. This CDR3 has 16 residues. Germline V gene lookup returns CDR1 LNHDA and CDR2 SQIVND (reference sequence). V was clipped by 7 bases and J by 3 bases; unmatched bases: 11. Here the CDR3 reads CASIPRQGSNNQPQHF. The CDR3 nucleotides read TGTGCCAGTATCCCCCGACAGGGGTCGAACAATCAGCCCCAGCATTTT.

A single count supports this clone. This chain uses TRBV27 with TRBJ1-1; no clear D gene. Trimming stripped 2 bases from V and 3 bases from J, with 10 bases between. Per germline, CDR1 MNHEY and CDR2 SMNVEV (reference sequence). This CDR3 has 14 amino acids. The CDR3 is CASSLRSMDTEAFF. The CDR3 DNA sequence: TGTGCCAGCAGTTTAAGGAGTATGGACACTGAAGCTTTCTTT.

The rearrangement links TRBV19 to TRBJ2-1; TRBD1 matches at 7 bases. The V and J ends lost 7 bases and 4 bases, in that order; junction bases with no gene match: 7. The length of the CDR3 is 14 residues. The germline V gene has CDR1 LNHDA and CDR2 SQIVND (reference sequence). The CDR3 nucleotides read TGTGCCAGTAAATCAGGGGGTCGGTACAATGAGCAGTTCTTC. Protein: CASKSGGRYNEQFF.

The CDR3 DNA reads as TGTGCCATCAGTGAGTGGGGGGATCAGCCCCAGCATTTT. This codes for CAISEWGDQPQHF. The rearrangement links TRBV10-3 to TRBJ1-5; D is possibly TRBD1 (5 bases). This CDR3 spans 13 amino acids. V lost 1 base and J lost 5, with 6 bases in between. Germline V gene lookup returns CDR1 ENHRY and CDR2 SYGVKD.

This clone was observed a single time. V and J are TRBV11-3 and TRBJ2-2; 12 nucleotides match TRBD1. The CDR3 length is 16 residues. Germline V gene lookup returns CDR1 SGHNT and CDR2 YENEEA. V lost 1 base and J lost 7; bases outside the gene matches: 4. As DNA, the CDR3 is TGTGCCAGCAGCTTAGCTGGGACAGGGGGCTTCGGGGAGCTGTTTTTT. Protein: CASSLAGTGGFGELFF.

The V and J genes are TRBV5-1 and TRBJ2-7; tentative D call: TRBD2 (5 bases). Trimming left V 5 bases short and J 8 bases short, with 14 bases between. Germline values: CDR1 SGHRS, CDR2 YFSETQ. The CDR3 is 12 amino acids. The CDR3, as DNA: TGCGCCAGCAGGGGAGAGGGTAGTCAGCAGTACTTC. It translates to CASRGEGSQQYF.

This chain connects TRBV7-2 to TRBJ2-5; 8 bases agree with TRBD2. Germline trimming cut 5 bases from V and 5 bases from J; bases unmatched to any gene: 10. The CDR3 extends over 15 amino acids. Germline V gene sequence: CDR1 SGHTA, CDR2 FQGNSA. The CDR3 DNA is TGTGCCAGCAGCCCCCTGGCGGGGGGCTATGAGACCCAGTACTTC. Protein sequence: CASSPLAGGYETQYF.

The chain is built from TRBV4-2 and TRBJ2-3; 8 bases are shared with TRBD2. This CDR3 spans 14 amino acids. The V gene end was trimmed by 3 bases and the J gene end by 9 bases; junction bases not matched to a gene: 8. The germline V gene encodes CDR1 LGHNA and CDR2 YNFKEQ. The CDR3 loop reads CASSHKTGGDTQYF. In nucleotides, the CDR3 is TGTGCCAGCAGCCACAAGACGGGAGGGGACACGCAGTATTTT.

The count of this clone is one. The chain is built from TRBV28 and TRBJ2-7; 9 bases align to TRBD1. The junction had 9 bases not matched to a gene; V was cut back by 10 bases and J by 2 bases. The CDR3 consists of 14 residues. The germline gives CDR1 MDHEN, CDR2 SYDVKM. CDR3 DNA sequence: TGTGCCACCATTACCGGGGACAGGGCCTACGAGCAGTACTTC. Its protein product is CATITGDRAYEQYF.

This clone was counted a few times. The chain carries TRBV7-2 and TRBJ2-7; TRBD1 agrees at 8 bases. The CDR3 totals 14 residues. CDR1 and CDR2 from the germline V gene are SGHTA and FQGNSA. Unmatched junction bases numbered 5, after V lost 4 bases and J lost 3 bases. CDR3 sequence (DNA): TGTGCCAGCAGCTCGACAGGGGCTAGCTACGAGCAGTACTTC. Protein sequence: CASSSTGASYEQYF.

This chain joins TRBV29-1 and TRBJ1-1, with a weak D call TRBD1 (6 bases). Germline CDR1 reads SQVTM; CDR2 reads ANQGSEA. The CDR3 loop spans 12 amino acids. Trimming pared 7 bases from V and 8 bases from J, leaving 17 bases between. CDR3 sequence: CSARPGTNEAFF. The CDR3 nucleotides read TGCAGCGCCCGTCCTGGGACAAACGAAGCTTTCTTT.

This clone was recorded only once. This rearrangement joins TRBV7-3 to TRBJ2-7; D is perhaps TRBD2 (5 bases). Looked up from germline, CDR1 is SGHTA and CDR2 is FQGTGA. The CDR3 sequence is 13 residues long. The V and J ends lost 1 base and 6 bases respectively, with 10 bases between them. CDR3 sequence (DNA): TGTGCCAGCAGCTTAAACCGAGAGGGCGAGCAGTACTTC. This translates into CASSLNREGEQYF.

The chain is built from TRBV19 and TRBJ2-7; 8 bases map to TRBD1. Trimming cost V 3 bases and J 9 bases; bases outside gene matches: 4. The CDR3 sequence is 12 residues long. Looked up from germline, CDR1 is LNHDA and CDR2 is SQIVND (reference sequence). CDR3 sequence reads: CASSIPGGLQYF. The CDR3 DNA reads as TGTGCCAGTAGTATTCCAGGGGGCTTGCAGTACTTC.

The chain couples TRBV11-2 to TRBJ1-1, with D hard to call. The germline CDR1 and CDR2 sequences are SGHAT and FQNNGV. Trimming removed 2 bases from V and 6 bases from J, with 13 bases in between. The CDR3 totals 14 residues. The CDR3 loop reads CASSLTRVPPEAFF. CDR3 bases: TGTGCCAGCAGCTTAACCCGGGTACCGCCTGAAGCTTTCTTT. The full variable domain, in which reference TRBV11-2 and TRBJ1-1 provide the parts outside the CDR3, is EAGVAQSPRYKIIEKRQSVAFWCNPISGHATLYWYQQILGQGPKLLIQFQNNGVVDDSQLPKDRFSAERLKGVDSTLKIQPAKLEDSAVYLCASSLTRVPPEAFFGQGTRLTVV.

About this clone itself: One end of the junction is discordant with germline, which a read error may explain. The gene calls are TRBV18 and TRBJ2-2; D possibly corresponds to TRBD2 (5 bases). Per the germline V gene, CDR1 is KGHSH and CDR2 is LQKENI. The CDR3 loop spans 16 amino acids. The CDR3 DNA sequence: TGTGCCAGCTCACCGGTTAGCGCCCCGAACTCCGGGGAGCTGTTTTTT. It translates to CASSPVSAPNSGELFF.

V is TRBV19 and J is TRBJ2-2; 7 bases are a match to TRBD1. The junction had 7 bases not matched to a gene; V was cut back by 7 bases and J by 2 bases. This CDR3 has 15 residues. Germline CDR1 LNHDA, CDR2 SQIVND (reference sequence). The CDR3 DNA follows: TGTGCCAGTATCCCGGGACAGTCAAACACCGGGGAGCTGTTTTTT. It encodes CASIPGQSNTGELFF.